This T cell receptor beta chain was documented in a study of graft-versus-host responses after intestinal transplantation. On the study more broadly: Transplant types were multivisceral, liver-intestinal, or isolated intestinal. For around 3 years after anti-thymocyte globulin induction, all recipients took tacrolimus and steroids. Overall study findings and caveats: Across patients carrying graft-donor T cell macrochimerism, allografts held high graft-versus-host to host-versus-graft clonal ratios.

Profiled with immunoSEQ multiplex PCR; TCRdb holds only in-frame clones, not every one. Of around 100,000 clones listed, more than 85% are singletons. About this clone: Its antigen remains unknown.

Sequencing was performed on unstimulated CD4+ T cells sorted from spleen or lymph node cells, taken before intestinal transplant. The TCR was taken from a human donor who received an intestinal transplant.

The CDR3 here is CASLSLATGLNIQYF. In DNA, the CDR3 is TGTGCCAGCCTTTCCCTCGCGACAGGGCTGAACATTCAGTACTTC. The V gene is TRBV5-6, the J gene TRBJ2-4; TRBD1 matches 7 bases. V trimming: 7 bases; J trimming: 7 bases; junction bases outside the gene matches: 14. This CDR3 has 15 residues. Germline loops: CDR1 SGHDT, CDR2 YYEEEE.